This is a list of T cell receptor beta chains from one sample in a study of blood T cells in healthy people across ages. TCRdb independently ran MiXCR on the 5' RACE reads; one entry per CDR3 protein. The table records roughly 930,000 distinct CDR3 sequences, around 48% of them present only once. Sequenced material: blood. These receptors came from a man aged 25-45 years in good health. Each CDR3 is given with its conserved first and last residue. Fields, in order: J gene, clone size, D gene, V gene, CDR3 DNA, CDR3 protein. A D gene is named only where the DNA matches it firmly. Clone size is not always given. Where it is, it says once, few, many or a class for expanded clones.

>TRBJ2-7|-|-|TRBV4-1
TGCGCCAGCAGCAAGGGGGGGCCCGGAAACAGGGAAATCTACGAGCAGTACTTC
CASSKGGPGNREIYEQYF
>TRBJ2-3|few|TRBD1|TRBV27
TGTGCCAGCAGTTTAGGTTGGACAGGGGTGGATGATACGCAGTATTTT
CASSLGWTGVDDTQYF
>TRBJ2-1|-|TRBD1|TRBV6-1
TGTGCCAGCAGTGAAAAACCGACAGGGCTAGCCCGGTCGATCCCTTACAATGAGCAGTTCTTC
CASSEKPTGLARSIPYNEQFF
>TRBJ1-5|few|-|TRBV28
TGTGCCAGCCATAATAGCGGTAATAGCAATCAGCCCCAGCATTTT
CASHNSGNSNQPQHF
>TRBJ2-1|few|-|TRBV29-1
TGCAGCGTTGTCGTCACAGCCACCTACGAGCAGTTCTTC
CSVVVTATYEQFF
>TRBJ2-7|few|-|TRBV28
TGTGCCAGCAGTCCGAAGACCCCTTTCGAGCAGTACTTC
CASSPKTPFEQYF
>TRBJ1-4|-|-|TRBV20-1
TGCAGTGCTAGGGGGGGGGCGAAAGATGAAAAACTGTTTTTT
CSARGGAKDEKLFF
>TRBJ1-6|-|-|TRBV25-1
TGTGCCAGCAGTGTTGGGGGGATACAGTCACCCCTCCACTTT
CASSVGGIQSPLHF
>TRBJ2-7|few|-|TRBV7-2
TGTGCCAGCAGCTTACAGAGTTACTCCTACGAGCAGTACTTC
CASSLQSYSYEQYF
>TRBJ2-3|-|-|TRBV4-2
TGTGCCAGCAGCCAAGCTAGTGGGGCTGGAAACCGCCCAGATACGCAGTATTTT
CASSQASGAGNRPDTQYF
>TRBJ1-4|-|-|TRBV4-1
TGCGCCAGCAGCCAAGATCCCCTAGGGGCAACTAATGAAAAACTGTTTTTT
CASSQDPLGATNEKLFF
>TRBJ2-5|few|-|TRBV7-2
TGTGCCAGCAGCCCTCAGGGGCAATTAGAGACCCAGTACTTC
CASSPQGQLETQYF
>TRBJ2-1|few|-|TRBV29-1
TGCAGCGTTGTAATCCCCCACCTTGGGGGGGGGCGGGTGCAGTTCTTC
CSVVIPHLGGGRVQFF
>TRBJ2-3|-|-|TRBV6-6
TGTGCCAGCAGTTTATTCACGGGGGCCTCAGATACGCAGTATTTT
CASSLFTGASDTQYF
>TRBJ2-3|-|-|TRBV9
TGTGCCAGCAGCGACTCGGGACACCCCACAGATACGCAGTATTTT
CASSDSGHPTDTQYF
>TRBJ2-1|few|-|TRBV3-1
TGTGCCAGCAGCCTGCCGGGGGGCCGGCACAATGAGCAGTTCTTC
CASSLPGGRHNEQFF
>TRBJ2-1|-|TRBD1|TRBV29-1
TGCAGCGTTGACCCGGGACAGGGTAACGACAATGAGCAGTTCTTC
CSVDPGQGNDNEQFF
>TRBJ2-6|-|TRBD1|TRBV3-1
TGTGCCAGCAGCCAAGAGCACCCTGGGACAGGGACTGGGGCCAACGTCCTGACTTTC
CASSQEHPGTGTGANVLTF
>TRBJ2-7|few|-|TRBV19
TGTGCCAGTAGTAAGACGGGACGGGCCTACGAGCAGTACTTC
CASSKTGRAYEQYF
>TRBJ2-3|many|-|TRBV3-1
TGTGCCAGCAGCCAAGTCGGAGATACGCAGTATTTT
CASSQVGDTQYF
>TRBJ1-2|-|-|TRBV6-2/TRBV6-3
TGTGCCAGCAGTTACCGGCCAGCTAACTATGGCTACACCTTC
CASSYRPANYGYTF
>TRBJ2-1|-|-|TRBV18
TGTGCCAGCTCACCACAGGAGAATGAGCAGTTCTTC
CASSPQENEQFF
>TRBJ1-2|-|-|TRBV7-9
TGTGCCAGCCTCCTGGGCCAGACAACCATCAACTATGGCTACACCTTC
CASLLGQTTINYGYTF
>TRBJ1-5|-|TRBD1|TRBV20-1
TGCAGGTCAGGGGGGGGAAATCAGCCCCAGCATTTT
CRSGGGNQPQHF
>TRBJ2-3|few|-|TRBV7-2
TGTGCCAGCAGCTTAGCGGCCGTGGGGCGCGGAGATACGCAGTATTTT
CASSLAAVGRGDTQYF
>TRBJ2-1|-|TRBD1|TRBV7-9
TGTGCCAGCATCGTGGGGACAGGGATGCATGAGCAGTTCTTC
CASIVGTGMHEQFF
>TRBJ1-2|-|-|TRBV29-1
TGCAGCGTTGAAGGGCAGGGGTTCTATGGCTACACCTTC
CSVEGQGFYGYTF
>TRBJ2-3|few|-|TRBV20-1
TGCAGTCCAAAGGCCGGGACCAAACCCACAGATACGCAGTATTTT
CSPKAGTKPTDTQYF
>TRBJ2-1|few|TRBD2|TRBV3-1
TGTGCCAGCAGCCAAATAGGCGGGGGGGCTTTCAATGAGCAGTTCTTC
CASSQIGGGAFNEQFF
>TRBJ2-6|-|TRBD1|TRBV10-3
TGTGCCATCAGTGTCGGGGACAGCTACTCTGGGGCCAACGTCCTGACTTTC
CAISVGDSYSGANVLTF
>TRBJ2-1|few|-|TRBV5-1
TGCGCCAGCACCTTAGACAGAACGTTCTTC
CASTLDRTFF
>TRBJ2-6|many|-|TRBV6-2/TRBV6-3
TGTGCCAGCAGCCTTCTGAGATCTGGGGCCAACGTCCTGACTTTC
CASSLLRSGANVLTF
>TRBJ2-1|many|TRBD2|TRBV7-9
TGTGCCAGCACCATAGCGGGGGGGCGATTCAATGAGCAGTTCTTC
CASTIAGGRFNEQFF